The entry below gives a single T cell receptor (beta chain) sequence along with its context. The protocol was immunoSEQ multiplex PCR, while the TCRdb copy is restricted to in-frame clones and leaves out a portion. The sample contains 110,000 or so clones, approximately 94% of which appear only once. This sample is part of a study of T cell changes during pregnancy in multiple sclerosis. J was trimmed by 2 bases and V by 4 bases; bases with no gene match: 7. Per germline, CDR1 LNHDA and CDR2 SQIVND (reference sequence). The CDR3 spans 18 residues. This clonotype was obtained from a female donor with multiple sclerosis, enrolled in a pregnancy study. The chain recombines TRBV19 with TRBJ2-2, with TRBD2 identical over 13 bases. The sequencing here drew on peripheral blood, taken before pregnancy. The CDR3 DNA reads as TGTGCCAGTAGTACCGAACTAGCGGGGGGGTTTAACACCGGGGAGCTGTTTTTT. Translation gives CASSTELAGGFNTGELFF.